The 4 T cell receptor beta chains presented below share a single source sample, sequenced in a study of OX40 agonist ivuxolimab in advanced cancers. Data came from immunoSEQ multiplex PCR; TCRdb stores just in-frame clones and leaves some out. The sample comprises under 75,000 clones, nearly 95% of which are singletons, and approximately 25% rests with the top ten. The sample here was CD4+ or CD8+ T cells sorted from blood, taken in a trial of the OX40 agonist ivuxolimab. These receptors came from an adult with an advanced solid tumor such as melanoma, head and neck, liver or kidney cancer.

This chain links TRBV7-2 with TRBJ2-1; D is unclear. Germline loops: CDR1 SGHTA, CDR2 FQGNSA. V lost 4 bases, J lost 7 bases, and 14 bases lay in between. The CDR3 is 14 residues long. This CDR3 is CASSSPQAWNEQFF. DNA for the CDR3: TGTGCCAGCAGCTCTCCCCAAGCCTGGAATGAGCAGTTCTTC.

This chain links TRBV1 with TRBJ2-3; the table's D call, TRBD2, has no DNA check behind it. TRBV1 is classified as a pseudogene. CDR3 length: 19 residues. The CDR3: CTSSQDLTSGSIITDTQYF. DNA of the CDR3: TGCACCAGCAGCCAAGATCTTACTAGCGGGAGTATCATAACAGATACGCAGTATTTT.

The J gene is TRBJ1-3, the V gene TRBV9, with no clear D. V dropped 3 bases and J dropped 0 bases, with 7 bases sitting between them. This CDR3 comprises 14 residues. Germline CDR1 and CDR2: SGDLS and YYNGEE. This CDR3 is CASSAGNSGNTIYF. The CDR3 nucleotides are TGTGCCAGCAGCGCAGGTAACTCTGGAAACACCATATATTTT.

The chain uses TRBV6-6 and TRBJ1-5; no definite D call. Trimming pared 6 bases from V and 5 bases from J, leaving 8 bases between. The CDR3 covers 12 residues. Germline assignment: CDR1 MNHNY and CDR2 SVGAGI (reference sequence). Here the CDR3 reads CASRGWDQPQHF. The CDR3 nucleotides read TGTGCCAGCAGAGGGTGGGATCAGCCCCAGCATTTT.